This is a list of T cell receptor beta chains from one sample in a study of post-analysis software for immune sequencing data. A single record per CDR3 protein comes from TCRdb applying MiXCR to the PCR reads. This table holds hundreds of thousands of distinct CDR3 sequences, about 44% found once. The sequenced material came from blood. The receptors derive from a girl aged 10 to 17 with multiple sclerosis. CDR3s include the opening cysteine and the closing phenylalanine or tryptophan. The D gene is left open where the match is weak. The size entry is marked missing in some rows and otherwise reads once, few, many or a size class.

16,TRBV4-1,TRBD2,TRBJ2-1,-,TGCGCCAGCAGCCGGCAGCGGGAGGGCCCCCACAATGAGCAGTTCTTC,CASSRQREGPHNEQFF
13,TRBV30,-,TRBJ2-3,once,TGTGCCTGGACCAGGGGAAGTACAGATACGCAGTATTTT,CAWTRGSTDTQYF
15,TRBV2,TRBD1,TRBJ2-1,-,TGTGCCAGCAGTGACGACAGGGGGTCATTGAATGAGCAGTTCTTC,CASSDDRGSLNEQFF
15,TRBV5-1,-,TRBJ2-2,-,TGCGTCAGCAGCTTGGTAGCCTTGAACACCGGGGAGCTGTTTTTT,CVSSLVALNTGELFF
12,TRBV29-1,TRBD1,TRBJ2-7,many,TGCAGCGTACTGGGACAGCCCTACGAGCAGTACTTC,CSVLGQPYEQYF
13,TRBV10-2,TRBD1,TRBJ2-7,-,TGCGCCACTGGGGGGACAGGGGGCCACGAGCAGTACTTC,CATGGTGGHEQYF
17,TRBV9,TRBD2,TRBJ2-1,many,TGTGCCAGCAGCGGAGGGGGACTAGCGGGGGTCTTCGATGAGCAGTTCTTC,CASSGGGLAGVFDEQFF
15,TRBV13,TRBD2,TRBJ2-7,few,TGTGCCAGCAGCCAAGGACGGGAGGGTTCCTACGAGCAGTACTTC,CASSQGREGSYEQYF
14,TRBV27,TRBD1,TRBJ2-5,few,TGTGCCAGCGGGTTGGACAGGGGCCAAGAGACCCAGTACTTC,CASGLDRGQETQYF
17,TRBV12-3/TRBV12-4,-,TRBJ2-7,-,TGTGCCAGCAGCTCTACATCCACAGGGAAGAGGACCTACGAGCAGTACTTC,CASSSTSTGKRTYEQYF
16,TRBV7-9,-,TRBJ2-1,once,TGTGCCAGCAGCTTAGCCCGTAGCGGACCCCCCGGTGAGCAGTTCTTC,CASSLARSGPPGEQFF
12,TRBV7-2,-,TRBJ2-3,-,TGTGCCAGCAGCTCGGCCGGAAATACGCAGTATTTT,CASSSAGNTQYF
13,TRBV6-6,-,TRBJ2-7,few,TGTGCCAGCAGCGGACAGAATGCCTACGAGCAGTACTTC,CASSGQNAYEQYF
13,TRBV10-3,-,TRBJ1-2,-,TGTGCCATCAGGGGGGCCGCTAACTATGGCTACACCTTC,CAIRGAANYGYTF
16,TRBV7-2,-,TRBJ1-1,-,TGTGCCAGCAGCTTCACCCAAGGCGGACTGAACACTGAAGCTTTCTTT,CASSFTQGGLNTEAFF
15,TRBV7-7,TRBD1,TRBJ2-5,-,TGTGCCAGCAGCGTTACTGGGACAGGGCTAGAGACCCAGTACTTC,CASSVTGTGLETQYF
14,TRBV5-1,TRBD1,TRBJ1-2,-,TGCGCCAGCAGCTACGGAGACAGGGGAGGTGGCTACACCTTC,CASSYGDRGGGYTF
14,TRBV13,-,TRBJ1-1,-,TGTGCCAGCAGGCGGGGGTCTGCGAACACTGAAGCTTTCTTT,CASRRGSANTEAFF
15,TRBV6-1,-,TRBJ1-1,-,TGTGCCAGCAGTGAATCCCGGACGGTTGACACTGAAGCTTTCTTT,CASSESRTVDTEAFF
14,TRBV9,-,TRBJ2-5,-,TGTGCCAGCACCCAAGGGGACGGTCAAGAGACCCAGTACTTC,CASTQGDGQETQYF
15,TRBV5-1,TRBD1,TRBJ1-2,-,TGCGCCAGCAGCTTGAGAGGGGGCGAGAGCTATGGCTACACCTTC,CASSLRGGESYGYTF
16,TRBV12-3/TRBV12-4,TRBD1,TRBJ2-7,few,TGTGCCAGCAGTTTGGATCCGGGACAGAGCTCCTACGAGCAGTACTTC,CASSLDPGQSSYEQYF
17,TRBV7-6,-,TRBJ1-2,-,TGTGCCAGCAGCTTAGCCCCAAGCGGGGGCGATCTTAATGGCTACACCTTC,CASSLAPSGGDLNGYTF
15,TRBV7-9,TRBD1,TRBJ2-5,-,TGTGCCAGCAGCCCCGGGACAGGGAACCAAGAGACCCAGTACTTC,CASSPGTGNQETQYF
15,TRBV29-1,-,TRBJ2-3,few,TGCAGCGCCGAGGGAATTGGGGGGCCGGGGGATACGCAGTATTTT,CSAEGIGGPGDTQYF
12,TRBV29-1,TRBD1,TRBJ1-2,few,TGCAGCGCTGTACAGGGGAACTATGGCTACACCTTC,CSAVQGNYGYTF
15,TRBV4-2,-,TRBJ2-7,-,TGTGCCAGCAGCCAAGACGGTGGACGGGTCTACGAGCAGTACTTC,CASSQDGGRVYEQYF
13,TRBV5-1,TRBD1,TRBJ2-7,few,TGCGCCAGCAGCTTGGAGGGACAGGGAGAGCAGTACTTC,CASSLEGQGEQYF
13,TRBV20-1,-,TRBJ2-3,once,TGCAGTGCTAGAGATGCAGAAACAGATACGCAGTATTTT,CSARDAETDTQYF
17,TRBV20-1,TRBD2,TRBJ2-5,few,TGCAGTGCACCCCGGCTAGCGGGGGGTTTTCTTCTTGAGACCCAGTACTTC,CSAPRLAGGFLLETQYF
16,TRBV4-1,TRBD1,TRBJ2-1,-,TGCGCCAGCAGCCAAACCGGGACAGTCATCTCCAATGAGCAGTTCTTC,CASSQTGTVISNEQFF
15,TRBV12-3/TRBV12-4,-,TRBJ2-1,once,TGTGCCAGCAGTGGGGGGCCCCAACGACGGAATGAGCAGTTCTTC,CASSGGPQRRNEQFF
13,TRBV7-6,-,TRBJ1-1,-,TGTGCCAGCAGCTCCAGGCCGGGGACTGAAGCTTTCTTT,CASSSRPGTEAFF
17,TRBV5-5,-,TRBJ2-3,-,TGTGCCAGCAGCTTGGAAGGCCAGGGGAAACACACAGATACGCAGTATTTT,CASSLEGQGKHTDTQYF
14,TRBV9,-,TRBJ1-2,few,TGTGCCAGCAGCGTAGCGGGGACTCAGGGAGGCTACACCTTC,CASSVAGTQGGYTF
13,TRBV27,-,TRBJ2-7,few,TGTGCCAGCAGTTCTACAGGGAACTACGAGCAGTACTTC,CASSSTGNYEQYF
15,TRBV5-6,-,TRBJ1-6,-,TGTGCCAGCAGCTCCACTGGACTGGCCTATTCACCCCTCCACTTT,CASSSTGLAYSPLHF
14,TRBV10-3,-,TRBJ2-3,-,TGTGCCATCAGTGACCCTAGCCGGGCAGATACGCAGTATTTT,CAISDPSRADTQYF
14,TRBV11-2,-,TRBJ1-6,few,TGTGCCAGCAGCTTACGAGTTATTGATTCACCCCTCCACTTT,CASSLRVIDSPLHF
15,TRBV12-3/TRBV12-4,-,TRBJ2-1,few,TGTGCCAGCAGTTTTGCCAGAAGTTCCTACAATGAGCAGTTCTTC,CASSFARSSYNEQFF
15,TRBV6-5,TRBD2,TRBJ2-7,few,TGTGCCAGCAGTTACCAGACCACCGGGGGGTACGAGCAGTACTTC,CASSYQTTGGYEQYF
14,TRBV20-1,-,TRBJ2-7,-,TGCAGTGCTAGAGGGGGCAGGTCCCTGGGCGAGCAGTACTTC,CSARGGRSLGEQYF
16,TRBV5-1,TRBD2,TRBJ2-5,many,TGCGCCAGCAGCTCGGCTTTGCGGGGGGGCGTTGAGACCCAGTACTTC,CASSSALRGGVETQYF
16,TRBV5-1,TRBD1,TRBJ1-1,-,TGCGCCAGCAGCCCGGACAGGGGAGCCCCGGGGACTGAAGCTTTCTTT,CASSPDRGAPGTEAFF
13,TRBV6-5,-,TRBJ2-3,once,TGTGCCAGCAGGCCGGATGTTACAGATACGCAGTATTTT,CASRPDVTDTQYF
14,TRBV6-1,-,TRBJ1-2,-,TGTGCCAGCAGCCACCCGCTAGGAGGTGATGGCTACACCTTC,CASSHPLGGDGYTF
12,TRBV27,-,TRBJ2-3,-,TGTGCCACCGGGAGTTTGACAGATACGCAGTATTTT,CATGSLTDTQYF
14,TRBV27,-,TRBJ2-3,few,TGTGCCAGCAGTCCTCCCGACAGGCGGGATACGCAGTATTTT,CASSPPDRRDTQYF
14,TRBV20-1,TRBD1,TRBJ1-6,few,TGCAGTGCCCGCGACGGGACAGTCGTCGAGGCCCTCCACTTT,CSARDGTVVEALHF
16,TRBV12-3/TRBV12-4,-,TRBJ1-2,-,TGTGCCAGCACTAGCCCCTGGACAGAACTCGCCTATGGCTACACCTTC,CASTSPWTELAYGYTF
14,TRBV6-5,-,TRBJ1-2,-,TGTGCCAGCAGTCCCGGCCCCGGGGGCCATGGCTACACCTTC,CASSPGPGGHGYTF
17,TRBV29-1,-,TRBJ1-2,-,TGCAGCGTTGAAGGCCCTCGGGAAGGGCTAAGGACGAGAGGCTACACCTTC,CSVEGPREGLRTRGYTF
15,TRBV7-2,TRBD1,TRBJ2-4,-,TGTGCCAGCAGCTTAGATGGACAGGGAGGCAACATTCAGTACTTC,CASSLDGQGGNIQYF
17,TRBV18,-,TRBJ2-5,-,TGTGCCAGCTCACCCGGGACCTTGGACTGGAAGGGAGAGACCCAGTACTTC,CASSPGTLDWKGETQYF
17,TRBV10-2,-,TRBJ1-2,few,TGCGCCAGCAGTGAATTGGATCCGCCACCACCTAACTATGGCTACACCTTC,CASSELDPPPPNYGYTF
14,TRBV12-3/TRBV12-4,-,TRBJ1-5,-,TGTGCCAGCAGTTTCAGGGGAAGATATCAGCCCCAGCATTTT,CASSFRGRYQPQHF
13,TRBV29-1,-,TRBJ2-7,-,TGCAGCGTTGGAGGTCAGGGCCACTGCGAGCAGTACTTC,CSVGGQGHCEQYF
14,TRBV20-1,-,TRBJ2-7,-,TGCAGTGCCTACCCGGCAGGGGCCCCCTACGAGCAGTACTTC,CSAYPAGAPYEQYF
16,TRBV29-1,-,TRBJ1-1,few,TGCAGCGTCGGAGGCGGAATGAGGACCCGAGGAACTGAAGCTTTCTTT,CSVGGGMRTRGTEAFF